What follows is one TCR beta chain and its context. Its antigen has not been determined. It has no much larger one-base neighbor in the sample; base qualities were not kept. CDR1 and CDR2 were assigned from the germline V gene as SGHRS and YFSETQ. Compared with germline, V lacks 3 bases and J lacks 6 bases; bases without a gene match: 8. Its CDR3 holds 15 amino acids, cysteine through phenylalanine. Only the CDR3 portion is preserved as DNA: 45 bases, with reading frame beginning at the first base. TCRbeta CDR3 regions were amplified from genomic DNA using the immunoSEQ Assay, a bias-controlled multiplex PCR. In the authors' own workflow: The number of nucleated cells in each sample was estimated from the amplification of reference gene primers within the assay. To quantify the absolute abundance of each unique TCRbeta CDR3 rearrangement, sequence reads were collapsed and filtered. For each sample, productive Simpson clonality was calculated as the square root of Simpson's diversity index over productive rearrangements. The immuneACCESS repertoire file appears here via TCRdb, limited to in-frame rearrangements. These files lack a portion of the clones; in checked studies, under half of the deficit traces to unresolved V genes, and the cause of the others is not known. V and J calls and clone size are copied from that table; D and trimming were computed from the DNA. This sample has 150,000 or so clones in its table, and just under 85% of those were observed once. Jointly, the top ten make up 25% to 35% of the sample.

These data belong to a study of blood T cell repertoires in COVID-19 (dated by TCRdb to the early 2020s). With respect to the entire study: The collaborator samples originated in the United States, Italy and Spain and spanned the acute and convalescent phases of COVID-19. The material from the prospective study consisted of cDNA or gDNA derived from T cells, B-cell-depleted T cells, or PBMCs. The dataset comprised deeply sampled blood TCRbeta repertoires from subjects exposed to, actively infected with, or recovered from COVID-19. The repertoires were released in a freely available public database intended as a resource for research on the immune response to SARS-CoV-2. The samples were drawn from two sources: the first 160 participants of the ongoing ImmuneRACE study, and 1,254 subjects contributed by 6 global collaborators. The sample metadata nearly always contained a de-identified subject ID, COVID-19 status, age in years and sex. Where available, HLA class I and class II types were taken from metadata supplied by the sample provider and were not determined by assay-based typing. On the study overall, not on this receptor specifically: The quantity of clinical and demographic metadata differed by source and by participant and was supplied without curation.

Collaborating institutions collected whole blood in K2EDTA tubes following their own protocols. For TCRbeta analysis, collaborators shipped samples in one of three forms: frozen whole blood, isolated PBMCs, or DNA extracted from either of those sample types. The sequence was obtained from a woman aged 55-70 years with acute or convalescent COVID-19. The chain is made from TRBV5-1 and TRBJ2-2; 7 nucleotides in the junction match TRBD1. Sequencing was carried out using peripheral blood. The base sequence is TGCGCCAGCAGCTCGCCGAACAGGGGTGCCGGGGAGCTGTTTTTT. Translation gives CASSSPNRGAGELFF.